These T cell receptor beta chains were read from a single sample in a study of cytomegalovirus exposure and HLA in healthy donors. Libraries were prepared by immunoSEQ multiplex PCR; TCRdb keeps only in-frame clonotypes and omits some of them. The sample lists roughly 120,000 clones, 70% to 90% occurring once. The material sequenced was PBMCs. These receptor sequences come from a man in his late teens or twenties in good health and CMV-seropositive. CDR3s include the opening cysteine and the closing phenylalanine or tryptophan. A D gene is named only where the DNA matches it firmly. Clone size is given for some rows only: seen once, a few or many times, or a class if the clone is expanded.

cdr3_length j_call clone_size v_call d_call cdr3_nt cdr3_aa
17 TRBJ1-4 NA TRBV15 NA TGTGCCACCAGCAGTCTACTTCAGGGGAAGACTAATGAAAAACTGTTTTTT CATSSLLQGKTNEKLFF
14 TRBJ1-1 NA TRBV27 NA TGTGCCAGCAGTTCCGGACAGATGAACACTGAAGCTTTCTTT CASSSGQMNTEAFF
12 TRBJ2-7 NA TRBV2 NA TGTGCCAGCAGTGACAACGGCTACGAGCAGTACTTC CASSDNGYEQYF
14 TRBJ1-5 NA TRBV2 TRBD1 TGTGCCAGCAGTGCAGGGGGCAATAGTCAGCCCCAGCATTTT CASSAGGNSQPQHF
13 TRBJ1-1 NA TRBV5-4 NA TGTGCCAGCAGCTTGGTGACAGAAGGAGAAGCTTTCTTT CASSLVTEGEAFF
17 TRBJ2-6 NA TRBV7-9 NA TGTGCCAGCAGCTTAGCGCTAGTCGCCTCTGGGGCCAACGTCCTGACTTTC CASSLALVASGANVLTF
12 TRBJ1-2 once TRBV6-7 NA TGTGCCAGCAGTTACTCCCGACATCGCTACACCTTC CASSYSRHRYTF
12 TRBJ1-1 NA TRBV6-1 NA TGTGCCAGCAACACACCCCCTACGGGGGCTTTCTTT CASNTPPTGAFF
15 TRBJ1-4 NA TRBV28 TRBD1 TGTGCCAGCAGGCGACTCCGGGACAGGGACGAAAAACTGTTTTTT CASRRLRDRDEKLFF
15 TRBJ2-4 NA TRBV7-2 NA TGTGCCAGCAGCACAGACCTATCGTCCAAAAACATTCAGTACTTC CASSTDLSSKNIQYF
13 TRBJ2-5 NA TRBV27 NA TGTGCCAGCAGTACGACAGACCAAGAGACCCAGTACTTC CASSTTDQETQYF
13 TRBJ2-7 NA TRBV2 TRBD1 TGTGCCAGCCTCCTGACAGGGAACTACGAGCAGTACTTC CASLLTGNYEQYF
13 TRBJ2-1 NA TRBV27 TRBD1 TGTGCCAGCAGTTACAGGGGTACGGATGAGCAGTTCTTC CASSYRGTDEQFF
14 TRBJ2-1 few TRBV5-1 NA TGCGCCAGCAGCTTGGAGGACAGATACAATGAGCAGTTCTTC CASSLEDRYNEQFF
15 TRBJ1-2 NA TRBV5-4 NA TGTGCCAGCAGCTTGGGAGGGGGAGGGAGCTATGGCTACACCTTC CASSLGGGGSYGYTF
17 TRBJ1-2 NA TRBV2 TRBD1 TGTGCCAGCAGAATAAAACAAAACAGGGGTAGTAACTATGGCTACACCTTC CASRIKQNRGSNYGYTF
13 TRBJ2-7 NA TRBV7-2 TRBD1 TGTGCCAGCAGCACAGACAGGGCTCGGGAGCAGTACTTC CASSTDRAREQYF
14 TRBJ2-1 NA TRBV29-1 TRBD2 TGCAGCGTTAGCGGGGGGGCCCTCTACAATGAGCAGTTCTTC CSVSGGALYNEQFF
11 TRBJ2-2 NA TRBV7-8 NA TGTGCCAGCAGCTCCCCAGGGGAGCTGTTTTTT CASSSPGELFF
15 TRBJ1-2 few TRBV4-1 TRBD1 TGCGCCAGCAGCCGGGAGGACGGGACAGCCTATGGCTACACCTTC CASSREDGTAYGYTF
13 TRBJ2-2 NA TRBV14 NA TGTGCCAGCAGCCAATTCCCTTCCGGGGAGCTGTTTTTT CASSQFPSGELFF
12 TRBJ2-7 NA TRBV27 TRBD1 TGTGCCAGCAGTACTCGACAGGGCGAGCAGTACTTC CASSTRQGEQYF
16 TRBJ2-5 once TRBV4-2 TRBD2 TGTGCCAGCAGCCAAGGAACAGCGGGGGATCAAGAGACCCAGTACTTC CASSQGTAGDQETQYF
14 TRBJ2-1 once TRBV9 NA TGTGCCAGCAGCGCCACGGACAGCTACAATGAGCAGTTCTTC CASSATDSYNEQFF
13 TRBJ2-1 NA TRBV7-2 TRBD1 TGTGCCAGCAGCTTAAGAGACAGGGATGAGCAGTTCTTC CASSLRDRDEQFF
15 TRBJ1-1 NA TRBV10-3 TRBD1 TGTGCCATCAGTGAAGGGGACAGGGCCGGGACTGAAGCTTTCTTT CAISEGDRAGTEAFF
14 TRBJ1-2 NA TRBV10-2 TRBD1 TGCGCCAGCAGTGAAGACAGGGTGAGATATGGCTACACCTTC CASSEDRVRYGYTF
17 TRBJ1-2 once TRBV7-8 NA TGTGCCAGCAGCTCATACTCAGGGGCCAGTGCTAACTATGGCTACACCTTC CASSSYSGASANYGYTF
15 TRBJ1-1 NA TRBV7-9 NA TGTGCCAGCAGCTTGAATGGCATGGACAGAGGGGGAGCTTTCTTT CASSLNGMDRGGAFF
15 TRBJ2-7 NA TRBV27 TRBD1 TGTGCCAGCAGGGGGGTCGGGACAGGGACCTACGAGCAGTACTTC CASRGVGTGTYEQYF
14 TRBJ2-2 NA TRBV19 NA TGTGCCAGTAGTATACAGGGGAGCACCGGGGAGCTGTTTTTT CASSIQGSTGELFF
14 TRBJ1-5 NA TRBV19 TRBD1 TGTGCCAGTAGTCCGAAGGACAGGCGGAATGCCCAGCATTTT CASSPKDRRNAQHF
13 TRBJ1-2 once TRBV11-3 NA TGTGCCAGCAGCTTATCTGGGGGCGGTGGCTACACCTTC CASSLSGGGGYTF
13 TRBJ2-1 NA TRBV6-1 TRBD2 TGTGCCAGCTCCGCGGGGGGGCCATATGAGCAGTTCTTC CASSAGGPYEQFF
15 TRBJ1-6 NA TRBV27 TRBD1 TGTGCCAGCAGTCTTACCGGGACAGGAGGTTCACCCCTCCACTTT CASSLTGTGGSPLHF
16 TRBJ2-5 NA TRBV7-2 TRBD2 TGTGCCAGCAGCTTAGGTGTAGCGGGGGGACAAGAGACCCAGTACTTC CASSLGVAGGQETQYF
15 TRBJ1-1 NA TRBV25-1 TRBD1 TGTGCCAGCAGTGCTAGGTTGGACAGGGGAGCTGAAGCTTTCTTT CASSARLDRGAEAFF
15 TRBJ2-7 NA TRBV2 NA TGTGCCAGCCGCCAGGAGGGGGGGGGCACCTACGAGCAGTACTTC CASRQEGGGTYEQYF
15 TRBJ1-2 NA TRBV6-1 NA TGTGCCAGCAGGATCAAAGGGGAGGGAGCGGGTGGCTACACCTTC CASRIKGEGAGGYTF
14 TRBJ2-7 NA TRBV5-4 TRBD2 TGTGCCAGCCGGAAGGGTCCCGGGGGGTACGAGCAGTACTTC CASRKGPGGYEQYF
12 TRBJ2-2 NA TRBV5-1 NA TGCGCCAGCAGCCAGAACACCGGGGAGCTGTTTTTT CASSQNTGELFF
13 TRBJ2-3 NA TRBV29-1 TRBD2 TGCAGCGTCGAGCGGGGGGGCACAGATACGCAGTATTTT CSVERGGTDTQYF
15 TRBJ2-2 NA TRBV5-4 TRBD2 TGTGCCAGCAGCCAGCCGGGACTAGGCACCGGGGAGCTGTTTTTT CASSQPGLGTGELFF
20 TRBJ1-1 NA TRBV5-1 NA TGCGCCAGCAGCTTCAATTTTTTTATGGGGGGTGCGAGCGCGAACACTGAAGCTTTCTTT CASSFNFFMGGASANTEAFF
14 TRBJ1-2 NA TRBV29-1 TRBD1 TGCAGCGTTGATAAAACAGGGGCAGGCTATGGCTACACCTTC CSVDKTGAGYGYTF
14 TRBJ2-7 NA TRBV6-1 NA TGTGCCAGCCCGAGGGTGGGGAGCTCCTACGAGCAGTACTTC CASPRVGSSYEQYF
15 TRBJ1-4 NA TRBV18 NA TGTGCCAGCTCACCTTCAGCGGGGGCTAATGAAAAACTGTTTTTT CASSPSAGANEKLFF
18 TRBJ2-3 NA TRBV6-1 TRBD2 TGTGCCAGCAGTGAATTTTTACTAGCGGGGGGGATGGCAGATACGCAGTATTTT CASSEFLLAGGMADTQYF
15 TRBJ2-7 NA TRBV6-5 TRBD2 TGTGCCAGCAGTTACGCGGGGGTTAGCTCCTACGAGCAGTACTTC CASSYAGVSSYEQYF
13 TRBJ2-5 NA TRBV27 NA TGTGCCAGCAGTTTTTCAGGGTGGGAGACCCAGTACTTC CASSFSGWETQYF
12 TRBJ2-7 once TRBV11-1 NA TGTGCCAGCAGCGTAGACCAGTACGAGCAGTACTTC CASSVDQYEQYF
15 TRBJ1-1 NA TRBV6-5 NA TGTGCCAGCAGTGGCCCGGAGGAAAGGAACACTGAAGCTTTCTTT CASSGPEERNTEAFF
14 TRBJ2-7 NA TRBV5-4 NA TGTGCCAGCAGCTTGGGCAGGACTGGCGTCGAGCAGTACTTC CASSLGRTGVEQYF
16 TRBJ2-3 NA TRBV25-1 TRBD2 TGTGCCAGCAGTTCCCCTCCGCTAGCGGGAATAGATACGCAGTATTTT CASSSPPLAGIDTQYF
16 TRBJ1-5 NA TRBV2 NA TGTGCCAGCAGGGGTATGGGACTCGCTCGGGATCAGCCCCAGCATTTT CASRGMGLARDQPQHF
13 TRBJ1-5 NA TRBV6-6 NA TGTGCCAGCAACCTACAGGGAAATCAGCCCCAGCATTTT CASNLQGNQPQHF
15 TRBJ1-2 few TRBV30 NA TGTGCCTGGAGTACCTCCCGGTCGGGGAGAGAAGGCTACACCTTC CAWSTSRSGREGYTF
14 TRBJ2-1 NA TRBV6-4 TRBD2 TGTGCCAGCAAAGCCGGACTAGCGGGGGGGCAGCAGTTCTTC CASKAGLAGGQQFF
16 TRBJ2-3 NA TRBV25-1 NA TGTGCCAGCAGCCGGTCTGTGGTTAGCTCATCCGATACGCAGTATTTT CASSRSVVSSSDTQYF